One sample yielded the 25 T cell receptor beta chains listed below, sequenced in a study of human thymus T cells. Libraries were prepared by immunoSEQ multiplex PCR; TCRdb keeps only in-frame clonotypes and omits some of them. The table shows some 57,000 clones, with 94% occurring only once. Input material: blood. The source is a boy younger than two with a congenital heart defect but otherwise immunologically healthy.

This rearrangement joins TRBV27 to TRBJ1-1; weak D call: TRBD1 (5 bases). V was clipped by 6 bases and J by 7 bases, with 15 bases between them. The CDR3 covers 13 residues. Germline V gives CDR1 MNHEY, CDR2 SMNVEV (reference sequence). In nucleotides, the CDR3 is TGTGCCAGCAGCCAGGGTTCGAACCTTGAAGCTTTCTTT. Translated, it gives CASSQGSNLEAFF.

The chain employs TRBV4-2 and TRBJ1-1; D gene uncertain. Germline V gene data show CDR1 as LGHNA and CDR2 as YNFKEQ. The CDR3 contains 13 residues. With 4 bases removed from V and 2 bases from J, the gap between germline ends came to 8 bases. In DNA form, the CDR3 reads TGTGCCAGCAGCCCGGTTATAAACACTGAAGCTTTCTTT. It is translated as CASSPVINTEAFF.

The CDR3 loop is CASSLAGKGRKTSTDTQYF. The CDR3 bases are TGCGCCAGCAGCTTGGCCGGGAAGGGCAGGAAAACTAGCACAGATACGCAGTATTTT. The V call is TRBV5-1, the J call TRBJ2-3; D perhaps matches TRBD2 (5 bases). Per germline, CDR1 SGHRS and CDR2 YFSETQ. This CDR3 region has 19 residues. V was trimmed by 0 bases and J by 0 bases, leaving 20 bases between them.

The chain employs TRBV23-1 and TRBJ2-5; 13 bases map to TRBD2. TRBV23-1 is filed as an ORF, its function uncertain. Germline trimming cut 4 bases from V and 4 bases from J; bases unmatched to any gene: 9. The CDR3 has 17 residues. The CDR3 protein is CASSPLAGGPGLETQYF. CDR3 bases: TGCGCCAGCAGTCCACTAGCGGGAGGGCCCGGGTTAGAGACCCAGTACTTC.

The V call is TRBV4-3, the J call TRBJ1-3; D call uncertain. Germline CDR1 and CDR2: LGHNA and YSLEER. This CDR3 spans 16 amino acids. V lost 0 bases, J lost 0 bases, and 9 bases lay in between. The CDR3 sequence is CASSQDRVLSGNTIYF. CDR3 sequence (DNA): TGCGCCAGCAGCCAAGATAGAGTCCTCTCTGGAAACACCATATATTTT.

V is TRBV5-1 and J is TRBJ2-5, with 10 positions matching TRBD2. The germline CDR1 and CDR2 sequences are SGHRS and YFSETQ. V shed 5 bases and J 1 base; nucleotides not matched to a gene: 5. The CDR3 loop spans 15 amino acids. The CDR3 region has the DNA TGCGCCAGCAGTACTCTAGCGGGAGTCCAAGAGACCCAGTACTTC. It encodes CASSTLAGVQETQYF.

The rearrangement joins TRBV19 to TRBJ2-3; D ambiguous. CDR3 size: 14 residues. V lost 2 bases and J 2 bases, leaving 8 bases between the germline ends. Germline loops: CDR1 LNHDA, CDR2 SQIVND (reference sequence). For the CDR3, the DNA is TGTGCCAGTAGTATAAGGTCGACCACAGATACGCAGTATTTT. It yields the protein CASSIRSTTDTQYF.

The rearrangement links TRBV10-3 to TRBJ1-3; no definite D call. V was pared by 6 bases and J by 4 bases, with 7 bases between. Germline CDR1 and CDR2: ENHRY and SYGVKD. This CDR3 spans 12 amino acids. CDR3 protein: CAIRDSGNTIYF. CDR3 in DNA: TGTGCCATCAGGGATTCGGGAAACACCATATATTTT.

The V gene is TRBV19, the J gene TRBJ1-2, with TRBD1 matching over 9 bases. Per germline, CDR1 LNHDA and CDR2 SQIVND (reference sequence). After removal of 3 bases from V and 5 bases from J, the junction contained 7 bases not matched to a gene. There are 15 residues in the CDR3. The CDR3 sequence: CASSISSGTGYGYTF. The CDR3 bases are TGTGCCAGTAGTATCTCCTCCGGGACAGGGTATGGCTACACCTTC.

This chain connects TRBV19 to TRBJ1-5; possibly TRBD1 for D (5 bases). The germline V gene has CDR1 LNHDA and CDR2 SQIVND (reference sequence). The CDR3 totals 16 residues. V shed 1 base and J shed 2 bases, with 12 bases lying between them. This CDR3 reads CASSIGGRVGNQPQHF. CDR3 nucleotides: TGTGCCAGTAGTATAGGAGGCAGGGTGGGCAATCAGCCCCAGCATTTT.

The gene calls are TRBV25-1 and TRBJ2-3; a possible D gene is TRBD1 (5 bases). Per germline, CDR1 MGHDK and CDR2 SYGVNS. The CDR3 runs 16 residues. V was trimmed by 4 bases and J by 2 bases, leaving 16 bases between them. CDR3 in DNA: TGTGCCAGCAGTGCTGGGGCCTCCCTCTTCACAGATACGCAGTATTTT. Protein sequence: CASSAGASLFTDTQYF.

The chain combines TRBV6-1 with TRBJ1-2, with a weak D call TRBD1 (5 bases). The germline CDR1 and CDR2 sequences are MNHNS and SASEGT. The length of the CDR3 is 12 residues. With 6 bases removed from V and 8 bases from J, the gap between germline ends came to 13 bases. The CDR3 region has the DNA TGTGCCAGCAGGAGGGGAGGGAAAGGCTACACCTTC. Translating gives CASRRGGKGYTF.

The chain combines TRBV5-8 with TRBJ2-2, with D possibly being TRBD1 (8 bases). Germline V CDR1 and CDR2: SGHTS, YDEGEE. CDR3 length: 15 residues. V lost 3 bases, J lost 5 bases, and 14 bases lay in between. The CDR3 DNA follows: TGTGCCAGCAGCTATGGACAGGGAGGGACCGGGGAGCTGTTTTTT. It encodes CASSYGQGGTGELFF.

The V call is TRBV5-4, the J call TRBJ2-7; 7 nucleotides line up with TRBD1. This CDR3 spans 16 amino acids. Trimming took 0 bases from V and 1 from J; bases not matched to a gene: 7. The germline CDR1 and CDR2 sequences are SGHNT and YYREEE (reference sequence). The DNA for the CDR3 is TGTGCCAGCAGCTTGGCCCTGGGACAGCCATCCTACGAGCAGTACTTC. This encodes CASSLALGQPSYEQYF. Supplemented by reference TRBV5-4 and TRBJ2-7, the full variable domain reads ETGVTQSPTHLIKTRGQQVTLRCSSQSGHNTVSWYQQALGQGPQFIFQYYREEENGRGNFPPRFSGLQFPNYSSELNVNALELDDSALYLCASSLALGQPSYEQYFGPGTRLTVT.

The chain combines TRBV7-6 with TRBJ2-7; possible D gene TRBD1, 6 bases. V lost 1 base and J 0 bases, leaving 7 bases between the germline ends. This CDR3 contains 14 residues. Germline CDR1 SGHVS, CDR2 FNYEAQ. The CDR3 coding sequence is TGTGCCAGCAGCTTAGGGGACAACTCCTACGAGCAGTACTTC. This gives the protein CASSLGDNSYEQYF. The whole variable domain, remainder taken from reference TRBV7-6 and TRBJ2-7, is GAGVSQSPRYKVTKRGQDVALRCDPISGHVSLYWYRQALGQGPEFLTYFNYEAQQDKSGLPNDRFSAERPEGSISTLTIQRTEQRDSAMYRCASSLGDNSYEQYFGPGTRLTVT.

CDR3 in DNA: TGTGCCAGCAGTGAGTGGACAGGGAGGGGCTACACCTTC. Translation gives CASSEWTGRGYTF. The chain couples TRBV2 to TRBJ1-2; TRBD1 matches 8 bases. This CDR3 spans 13 amino acids. Germline V gives CDR1 SNHLY, CDR2 FYNNEI. The junction had 5 bases not matched to a gene; V was cut back by 3 bases and J by 8 bases. The whole variable domain, remainder taken from reference TRBV2 and TRBJ1-2, is EPEVTQTPSHQVTQMGQEVILRCVPISNHLYFYWYRQILGQKVEFLVSFYNNEISEKSEIFDDQFSVERPDGSNFTLKIRSTKLEDSAMYFCASSEWTGRGYTFGSGTRLTVV.

J is TRBJ1-2 and V is TRBV7-6; no firm D call. Germline values: CDR1 SGHVS, CDR2 FNYEAQ. Trimming left V 4 bases short and J 3 bases short, with 12 bases between. This CDR3 spans 14 amino acids. The CDR3 here is CASSSSPGDYGYTF. The CDR3 nucleotides are TGTGCCAGCAGCTCCTCTCCCGGCGACTATGGCTACACCTTC. Full variable domain (missing parts from reference TRBV7-6 and TRBJ1-2): GAGVSQSPRYKVTKRGQDVALRCDPISGHVSLYWYRQALGQGPEFLTYFNYEAQQDKSGLPNDRFSAERPEGSISTLTIQRTEQRDSAMYRCASSSSPGDYGYTFGSGTRLTVV.

The chain combines TRBV7-2 with TRBJ2-7; 8 nucleotides align to TRBD1. Per the germline V gene, CDR1 is SGHTA and CDR2 is FQGNSA. This CDR3 contains 14 residues. Trimming at V came to 5 bases and at J to 6 bases, leaving 9 bases not matched to a gene. CDR3 nucleotide sequence: TGTGCCAGCAGCCCGACAGGGGCGAGGTCCGAGCAGTACTTC. Translation gives CASSPTGARSEQYF. The variable domain in full, completed from reference TRBV7-2 and TRBJ2-7, reads GAGVSQSPSNKVTEKGKDVELRCDPISGHTALYWYRQSLGQGLEFLIYFQGNSAPDKSGLPSDRFSAERTGGSVSTLTIQRTQQEDSAVYLCASSPTGARSEQYFGPGTRLTVT.

The chain carries TRBV6-5 and TRBJ2-7, with 9 nucleotides matching TRBD1. Germline-derived CDR1 and CDR2 are MNHEY and SVGAGI. The V segment lost 6 bases and the J segment 3 bases; nucleotides outside the gene matches: 3. CDR3 length: 13 residues. In nucleotides, the CDR3 is TGTGCCAGCAGGCCGACAGGGGGCTACGAGCAGTACTTC. As protein: CASRPTGGYEQYF.

V is TRBV25-1 and J is TRBJ2-1; 14 nucleotides agree with TRBD2. The CDR3 spans 16 residues. CDR1 and CDR2 (germline): MGHDK, SYGVNS. Unmatched junction bases numbered 4, after V lost 2 bases and J lost 7 bases. The CDR3 DNA follows: TGTGCCAGCAGTGAACCCGGACTAGCGGGAGGAAATGAGCAGTTCTTC. Protein product: CASSEPGLAGGNEQFF.

V and J are TRBV5-1 and TRBJ2-3; D gene unclear. Germline CDR1 reads SGHRS; CDR2 reads YFSETQ. The V gene lost 0 bases and the J gene lost 0 bases, with 2 bases spanning the gap. This CDR3 region has 13 residues. CDR3 coding DNA: TGCGCCAGCAGCTTGGACAGCACAGATACGCAGTATTTT. Its protein is CASSLDSTDTQYF. Filled out from reference TRBV5-1 and TRBJ2-3, the complete variable domain reads KAGVTQTPRYLIKTRGQQVTLSCSPISGHRSVSWYQQTPGQGLQFLFEYFSETQRNKGNFPGRFSGRQFSNSRSEMNVSTLELGDSALYLCASSLDSTDTQYFGPGTRLTVL.

The gene calls are TRBV6-6 and TRBJ1-1; D perhaps matches TRBD1 (5 bases). The V gene lost 4 bases and the J gene lost 1 base, with 10 bases spanning the gap. This CDR3 region has 14 residues. The germline CDR1 and CDR2 sequences are MNHNY and SVGAGI (reference sequence). For the CDR3, the DNA is TGTGCCAGCAGTTCGTCCAGGGAGAACACTGAAGCTTTCTTT. It encodes CASSSSRENTEAFF.

The CDR3 reads CASRASGRASDTQYF. CDR3 sequence (DNA): TGTGCCAGCAGAGCTAGCGGGAGGGCCTCAGATACGCAGTATTTT. The V and J genes are TRBV2 and TRBJ2-3, with 12 bases aligning to TRBD2. This CDR3 spans 15 amino acids. Germline CDR1 reads SNHLY; CDR2 reads FYNNEI. J gave up 4 bases and V 6 bases, and 5 bases lay outside the gene matches.

This clone was counted a single time. The V call is TRBV5-4, the J call TRBJ2-7; TRBD2 aligns across 14 bases. The CDR3 is 17 amino acids. J was trimmed by 3 bases and V by 3 bases; bases with no gene match: 8. The germline V gene encodes CDR1 SGHNT and CDR2 YYREEE (reference sequence). Written as DNA, the CDR3 is TGTGCCAGCAGCTCTGGAGGGACTAGCGGGGGCATCTACGAGCAGTACTTC. Its translation is CASSSGGTSGGIYEQYF.

The chain couples TRBV5-1 to TRBJ2-7; 7 positions match TRBD2. The germline gives CDR1 SGHRS, CDR2 YFSETQ. The J segment lost 9 bases and the V segment lost 0 bases, leaving 6 bases of the junction unmatched. CDR3 length equals 13 residues. CDR3: CASSLGEGKGQYF. DNA for the CDR3: TGCGCCAGCAGCTTGGGGGAGGGGAAGGGGCAGTACTTC.